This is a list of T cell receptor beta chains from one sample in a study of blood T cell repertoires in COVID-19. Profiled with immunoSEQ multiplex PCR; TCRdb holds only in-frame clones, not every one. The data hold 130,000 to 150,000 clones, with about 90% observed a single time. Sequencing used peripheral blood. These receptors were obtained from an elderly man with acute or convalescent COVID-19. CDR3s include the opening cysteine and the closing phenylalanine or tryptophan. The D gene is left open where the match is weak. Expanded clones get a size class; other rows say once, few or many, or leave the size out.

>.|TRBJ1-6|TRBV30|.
TGTGCCTGGAGCAGAGGGAGCCATAATTCACCCCTCCACTTT
CAWSRGSHNSPLHF
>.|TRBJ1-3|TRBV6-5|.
TGTGCCAGCAGGGCGCAGGATTCCTCTGGAAACACCATATATTTT
CASRAQDSSGNTIYF
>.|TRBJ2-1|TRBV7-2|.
TGTGCCAGCAGCCACCCACCGGAGGTTCGCGAGCAGTTCTTC
CASSHPPEVREQFF
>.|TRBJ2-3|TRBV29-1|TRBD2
TGCAGCGTTGAAGTTGTAGCGGGAGGAGATACGCAGTATTTT
CSVEVVAGGDTQYF
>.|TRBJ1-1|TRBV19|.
TGTGCCAGTAGTATAGGGTCAGGGAGGGACACTGAAGCTTTCTTT
CASSIGSGRDTEAFF
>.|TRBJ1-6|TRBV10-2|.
TGCGCCAGCAGTGAGAGAAGGGCCGGACAATCACCCCTCCACTTT
CASSERRAGQSPLHF
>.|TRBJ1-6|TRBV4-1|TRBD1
TGCGCCAGCAGCCCCCCACAGGGGGCTTTGCTTTCACCCCTCCACTTT
CASSPPQGALLSPLHF
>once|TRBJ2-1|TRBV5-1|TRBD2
TGCGCCAGCAGCTTGGTGGCGGGGGGCTACAATGAGCAGTTCTTC
CASSLVAGGYNEQFF
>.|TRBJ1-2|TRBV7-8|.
TGTGCCAGCAGCTCCGCCACAGGGTCCCATGGCTACACCTTC
CASSSATGSHGYTF
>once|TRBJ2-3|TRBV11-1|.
TGTGCCAGCAGCTTAGGCGGCACTAACACAGATACGCAGTATTTT
CASSLGGTNTDTQYF
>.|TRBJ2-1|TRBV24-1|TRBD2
TGTGCCACCAGTGATTTATTGAGCGGGGTCCGGGGTGAGCAGTTCTTC
CATSDLLSGVRGEQFF
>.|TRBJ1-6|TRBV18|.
TGTGCCAGCTCACTCGACAGCGCCAATTCACCCCTCCACTTT
CASSLDSANSPLHF
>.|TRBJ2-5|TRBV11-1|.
TGTGCCAGCAGCTTGGAGTCCCTAGAGACCCAGTACTTC
CASSLESLETQYF
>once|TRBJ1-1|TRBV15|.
TGTGCCACCAGCAGAGACCAGGGGAAGGGGGAAGCTTTCTTT
CATSRDQGKGEAFF
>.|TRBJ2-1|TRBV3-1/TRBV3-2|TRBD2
TGTGCCAGCAGCCTCGGCGGGAGCTCCTACAATGAGCAGTTCTTC
CASSLGGSSYNEQFF
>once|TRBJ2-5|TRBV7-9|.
TGTGCCAGCAGCATAGGGACAACACCTGGAGAGACCCAGTACTTC
CASSIGTTPGETQYF
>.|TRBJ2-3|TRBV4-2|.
TGTGCCAGCAGCCAAGGTTCCCAGACAGAGGTAGCAGATACGCAGTATTTT
CASSQGSQTEVADTQYF
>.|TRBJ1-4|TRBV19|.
TGTGCCAGTCACCCTGTAGGGGTCGGGAATGAAAAACTGTTTTTT
CASHPVGVGNEKLFF